This T cell receptor (beta chain) is from a study of cytomegalovirus exposure and HLA in healthy donors. Study conclusions and caveats: The authors assumed roughly uniform sequencing depth across donors for presence/absence analyses.

The PCR employed 60 Vbeta primers together with 13 Jbeta primers. Clones were sequenced by immunoSEQ multiplex PCR, and TCRdb holds only the in-frame ones, with some missing. The table has over 75,000 clones, about 83% seen once. In regard to this clone: Its specificity is unknown.

The sequencing sample was made of PBMCs. This TCR was sampled from a woman younger than 30 in good health and CMV-seropositive.

The CDR3, as DNA: TGTGCCAGCAGCGTAGCAGGGGATGTTGGAGGCTACACCTTC. This translates into CASSVAGDVGGYTF. This sequence joins TRBV9 and TRBJ1-2; D possibly corresponds to TRBD1 (6 bases). From germline, CDR1 is SGDLS and CDR2 YYNGEE. This CDR3 has 14 amino acids. V lost 0 bases to trimming and J lost 8 bases, with 14 bases between them.